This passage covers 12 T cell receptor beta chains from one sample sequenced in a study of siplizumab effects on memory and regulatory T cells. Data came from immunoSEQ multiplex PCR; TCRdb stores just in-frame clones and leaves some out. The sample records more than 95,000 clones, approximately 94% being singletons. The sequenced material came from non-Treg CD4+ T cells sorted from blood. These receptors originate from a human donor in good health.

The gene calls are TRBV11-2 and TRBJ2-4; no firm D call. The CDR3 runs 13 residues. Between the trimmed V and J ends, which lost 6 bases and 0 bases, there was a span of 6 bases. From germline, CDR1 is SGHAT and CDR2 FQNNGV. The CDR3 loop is CASRTVAKNIQYF. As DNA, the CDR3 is TGTGCCAGCAGGACGGTAGCCAAAAACATTCAGTACTTC.

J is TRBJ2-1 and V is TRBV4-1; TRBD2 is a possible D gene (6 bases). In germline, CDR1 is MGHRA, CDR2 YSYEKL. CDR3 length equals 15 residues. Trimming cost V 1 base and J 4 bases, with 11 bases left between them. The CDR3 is CASSQVETRYNEQFF. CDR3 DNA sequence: TGCGCCAGCAGCCAAGTAGAGACTAGATACAATGAGCAGTTCTTC.

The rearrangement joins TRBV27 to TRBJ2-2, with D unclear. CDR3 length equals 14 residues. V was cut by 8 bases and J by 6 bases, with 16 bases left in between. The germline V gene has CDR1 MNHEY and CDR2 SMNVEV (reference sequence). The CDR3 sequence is CASVALGISGELFF. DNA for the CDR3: TGTGCCAGCGTAGCCTTGGGGATATCCGGGGAGCTGTTTTTT.

Here the CDR3 reads CASRKQGGIVNEQFF. In DNA form, the CDR3 reads TGTGCCAGCAGGAAACAGGGCGGAATCGTAAATGAGCAGTTCTTC. The chain combines TRBV6-1 with TRBJ2-1; weak D call: TRBD1 (6 bases). Germline CDR1 is MNHNS and CDR2 is SASEGT. Trimming left V 6 bases short and J 7 bases short, with 19 bases between. This CDR3 spans 15 amino acids.

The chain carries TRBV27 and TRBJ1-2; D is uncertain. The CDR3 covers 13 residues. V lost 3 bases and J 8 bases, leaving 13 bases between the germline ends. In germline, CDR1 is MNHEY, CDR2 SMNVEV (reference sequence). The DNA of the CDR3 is TGTGCCAGCAGTTTGGGGATCGGGGTCGGCTACACCTTC. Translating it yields CASSLGIGVGYTF.

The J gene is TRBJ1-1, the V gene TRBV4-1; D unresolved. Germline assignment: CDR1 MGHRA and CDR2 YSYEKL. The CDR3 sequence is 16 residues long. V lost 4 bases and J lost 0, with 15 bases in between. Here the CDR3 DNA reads TGCGCCAGCAGCCTTAACCCGCGGACCCTGAACACTGAAGCTTTCTTT. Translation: CASSLNPRTLNTEAFF.

CDR3 sequence (DNA): TGTGCCAGCTCACGAACCGGGACCGCTATTAACACTGAAGCTTTCTTT. Its protein is CASSRTGTAINTEAFF. The gene calls are TRBV18 and TRBJ1-1, with a possible D match to TRBD1 (5 bases). This CDR3 comprises 16 residues. The germline V gene encodes CDR1 KGHSH and CDR2 LQKENI. V lost 4 bases to trimming and J lost 2 bases, with 17 bases between them. Together with reference TRBV18 and TRBJ1-1, the CDR3 gives the full variable domain: NAGVMQNPRHLVRRRGQEARLRCSPMKGHSHVYWYRQLPEEGLKFMVYLQKENIIDESGMPKERFSAEFPKEGPSILRIQQVVRGDSAAYFCASSRTGTAINTEAFFGQGTRLTVV.

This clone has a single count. Here the CDR3 reads CASSPMGSTSRETQYF. The CDR3 bases are TGTGCCAGTAGTCCAATGGGCAGTACTTCACGAGAGACCCAGTACTTC. The chain carries TRBV19 and TRBJ2-5; D gene unclear. Germline V gene lookup returns CDR1 LNHDA and CDR2 SQIVND (reference sequence). There are 16 residues in the CDR3. V was pared by 5 bases and J by 4 bases, with 20 bases between.

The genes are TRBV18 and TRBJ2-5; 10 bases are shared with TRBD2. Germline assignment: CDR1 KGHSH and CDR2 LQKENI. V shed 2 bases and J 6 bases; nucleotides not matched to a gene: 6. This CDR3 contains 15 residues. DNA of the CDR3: TGTGCCAGCTCACCAGGTCTAGCGGGGGTGAAGACCCAGTACTTC. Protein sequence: CASSPGLAGVKTQYF.

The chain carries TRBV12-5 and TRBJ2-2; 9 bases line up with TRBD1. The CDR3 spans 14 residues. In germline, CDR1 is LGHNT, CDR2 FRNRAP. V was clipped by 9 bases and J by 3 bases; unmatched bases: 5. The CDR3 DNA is TGTGCTAGCCACAGGGGGCAGTACACCGGGGAGCTGTTTTTT. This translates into CASHRGQYTGELFF.

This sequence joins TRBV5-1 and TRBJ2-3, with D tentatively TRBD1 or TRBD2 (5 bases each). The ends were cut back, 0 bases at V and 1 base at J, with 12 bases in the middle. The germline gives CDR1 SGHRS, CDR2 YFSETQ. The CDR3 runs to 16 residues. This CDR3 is CASSLESGRGTDTQYF. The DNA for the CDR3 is TGCGCCAGCAGCTTGGAATCAGGGCGGGGCACAGATACGCAGTATTTT.

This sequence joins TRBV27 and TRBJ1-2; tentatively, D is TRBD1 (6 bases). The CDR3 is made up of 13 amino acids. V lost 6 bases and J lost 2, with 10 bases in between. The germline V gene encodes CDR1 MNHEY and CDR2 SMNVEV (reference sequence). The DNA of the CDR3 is TGTGCCAGCAGCGCGGACAGCAACTATGGCTACACCTTC. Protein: CASSADSNYGYTF.